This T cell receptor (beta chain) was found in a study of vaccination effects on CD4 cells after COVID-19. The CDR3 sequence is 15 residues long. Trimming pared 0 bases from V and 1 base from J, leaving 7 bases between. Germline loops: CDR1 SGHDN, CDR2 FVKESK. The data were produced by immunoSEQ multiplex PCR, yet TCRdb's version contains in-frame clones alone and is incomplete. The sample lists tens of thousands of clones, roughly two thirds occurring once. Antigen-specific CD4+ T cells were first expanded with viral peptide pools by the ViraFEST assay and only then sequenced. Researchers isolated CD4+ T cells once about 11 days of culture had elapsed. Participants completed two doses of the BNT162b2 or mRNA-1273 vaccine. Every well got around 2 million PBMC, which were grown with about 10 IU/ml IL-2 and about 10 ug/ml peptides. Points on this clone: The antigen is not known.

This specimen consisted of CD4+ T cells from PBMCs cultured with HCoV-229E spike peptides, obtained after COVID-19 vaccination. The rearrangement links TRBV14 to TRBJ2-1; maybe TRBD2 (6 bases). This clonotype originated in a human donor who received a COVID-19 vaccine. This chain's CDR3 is CASSQDSGSYNEQFF. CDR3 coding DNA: TGTGCCAGCAGCCAAGATAGCGGATCCTACAATGAGCAGTTCTTC.